The rows below give T cell receptor beta chains drawn from one sample of a study of shared clonotypes between healthy human individuals. The data were produced by immunoSEQ multiplex PCR, yet TCRdb's version contains in-frame clones alone and is incomplete. The sample contains approximately 530,000 clones, roughly 95% of which appear only once. Sequenced material: naive CD4+ T cells sorted from blood. Receptor source: a woman aged 25 to 39 in good health. The CDR3 runs from the conserved cysteine through the conserved F or W. Only part of the rows carry a size: once, few, many, or a class if the clone is expanded.

v_gene: TRBV19; len: 13; abundance: once; j_gene: TRBJ1-1; CDR3aa: CASKWQDWTEAFF
v_gene: TRBV28; len: 15; abundance: -; j_gene: TRBJ2-7; CDR3aa: CASSAASGTNYEQYF
v_gene: TRBV15; len: 14; abundance: -; j_gene: TRBJ1-2; CDR3aa: CATSLERTNYGYTF
v_gene: TRBV10-3; len: 12; abundance: -; j_gene: TRBJ1-6; CDR3aa: CAISDVGSPLHF
v_gene: TRBV11-2; len: 15; abundance: -; j_gene: TRBJ1-3; CDR3aa: CASSFDNASGNTIYF
v_gene: TRBV27; len: 13; abundance: -; j_gene: TRBJ2-7; CDR3aa: CATNELGGYEQYF
v_gene: TRBV5-1; len: 15; abundance: -; j_gene: TRBJ1-4; CDR3aa: CASSLDTGMPEKLFF
v_gene: TRBV18; len: 14; abundance: -; j_gene: TRBJ2-7; CDR3aa: CASSPQGGSYEQYF
v_gene: TRBV15; len: 13; abundance: -; j_gene: TRBJ1-5; CDR3aa: CATSRDHSQPQHF
v_gene: TRBV10-1; len: 12; abundance: -; j_gene: TRBJ2-1; CDR3aa: CASGEGGYEQFF
v_gene: TRBV10-3; len: 12; abundance: -; j_gene: TRBJ2-3; CDR3aa: CAISELQDTQYF
v_gene: TRBV9; len: 16; abundance: once; j_gene: TRBJ2-7; CDR3aa: CASSVPGGTAPREQYF
v_gene: TRBV28; len: 14; abundance: -; j_gene: TRBJ1-1; CDR3aa: CASGLTGGNTEAFF
v_gene: TRBV4-1; len: 16; abundance: -; j_gene: TRBJ2-7; CDR3aa: CASSQPTSGRAREQYF
v_gene: TRBV19; len: 17; abundance: -; j_gene: TRBJ1-1; CDR3aa: CASTPTGTGHMNTEAFF
v_gene: TRBV5-1; len: 12; abundance: -; j_gene: TRBJ2-7; CDR3aa: CASSSTGSEQYF
v_gene: TRBV6-9; len: 17; abundance: -; j_gene: TRBJ1-6; CDR3aa: CASITRAYRGKNSPLHF
v_gene: TRBV28; len: 16; abundance: once; j_gene: TRBJ2-7; CDR3aa: CASSLPRGLAEREQYF
v_gene: TRBV30; len: 12; abundance: once; j_gene: TRBJ2-3; CDR3aa: CAWSRSTDTQYF
v_gene: TRBV5-1; len: 12; abundance: -; j_gene: TRBJ1-1; CDR3aa: CASSLTPAEAFF
v_gene: TRBV5-1; len: 14; abundance: -; j_gene: TRBJ2-7; CDR3aa: CASSLGLAVYEQYF
v_gene: TRBV19; len: 14; abundance: few; j_gene: TRBJ1-5; CDR3aa: CASSHTGGHQPQHF
v_gene: TRBV28; len: 12; abundance: -; j_gene: TRBJ2-3; CDR3aa: CASRTAADTQYF
v_gene: TRBV2; len: 12; abundance: -; j_gene: TRBJ1-1; CDR3aa: CASIRPGTEAFF
v_gene: TRBV27; len: 14; abundance: -; j_gene: TRBJ2-3; CDR3aa: CASSLSQTTDTQYF
v_gene: TRBV19; len: 16; abundance: once; j_gene: TRBJ2-3; CDR3aa: CASSYSRTRGTDTQYF
v_gene: TRBV11-3; len: 13; abundance: -; j_gene: TRBJ2-7; CDR3aa: CASSLVPASEQYF
v_gene: TRBV4-1; len: 16; abundance: -; j_gene: TRBJ2-7; CDR3aa: CASSQAPRGRAQEQYF
v_gene: TRBV11-2; len: 15; abundance: -; j_gene: TRBJ1-1; CDR3aa: CASSFTGGYRTEAFF
v_gene: TRBV6-5; len: 15; abundance: -; j_gene: TRBJ1-2; CDR3aa: CASTNGPGVDYGYTF
v_gene: TRBV29-1; len: 16; abundance: -; j_gene: TRBJ2-5; CDR3aa: CSVHNIPGGAWETQYF
v_gene: TRBV6-5; len: 14; abundance: -; j_gene: TRBJ1-4; CDR3aa: CASSLDRGNEKLFF
v_gene: TRBV18; len: 16; abundance: once; j_gene: TRBJ1-2; CDR3aa: CASSPFTGDGGYGYTF
v_gene: TRBV28; len: 21; abundance: once; j_gene: TRBJ2-5; CDR3aa: CASSSLLNDYKGGADQETQYF
v_gene: TRBV28; len: 16; abundance: once; j_gene: TRBJ1-1; CDR3aa: CASSFIQGRGGPEAFF
v_gene: TRBV5-1; len: 14; abundance: -; j_gene: TRBJ2-2; CDR3aa: CASSLDGPTGELFF
v_gene: TRBV5-1; len: 13; abundance: -; j_gene: TRBJ2-5; CDR3aa: CASSLYRAETQYF
v_gene: TRBV5-6; len: 14; abundance: once; j_gene: TRBJ1-1; CDR3aa: CASSLDRGSTEAFF
v_gene: TRBV6-1; len: 17; abundance: -; j_gene: TRBJ2-7; CDR3aa: CASSGKLLGQGRYEQYF
v_gene: TRBV2; len: 11; abundance: -; j_gene: TRBJ1-2; CDR3aa: CASAYSYGYTF
v_gene: TRBV28; len: 15; abundance: once; j_gene: TRBJ1-1; CDR3aa: CASSPSDPKKGRAFF
v_gene: TRBV18; len: 15; abundance: -; j_gene: TRBJ2-3; CDR3aa: CASSPEGIYTDTQYF
v_gene: TRBV2; len: 13; abundance: -; j_gene: TRBJ1-3; CDR3aa: CASNRDSGNTIYF
v_gene: TRBV29-1; len: 14; abundance: -; j_gene: TRBJ2-7; CDR3aa: CSVEVQVGSYEQYF
v_gene: TRBV29-1; len: 10; abundance: once; j_gene: TRBJ1-1; CDR3aa: CSGGTTEAFF
v_gene: TRBV27; len: 15; abundance: -; j_gene: TRBJ2-7; CDR3aa: CASRLTSFETYEQYF
v_gene: TRBV6-6; len: 13; abundance: -; j_gene: TRBJ2-3; CDR3aa: CASSYSNADTQYF
v_gene: TRBV6-6; len: 15; abundance: -; j_gene: TRBJ2-7; CDR3aa: CASSHGWEPLNEQYF
v_gene: TRBV11-2; len: 14; abundance: -; j_gene: TRBJ2-3; CDR3aa: CASSLGARGDTQYF
v_gene: TRBV5-1; len: 14; abundance: -; j_gene: TRBJ2-5; CDR3aa: CASSLGTPEETQYF
v_gene: TRBV4-2; len: 16; abundance: -; j_gene: TRBJ1-2; CDR3aa: CASSHASGNGNYGYTF
v_gene: TRBV5-1; len: 13; abundance: -; j_gene: TRBJ1-2; CDR3aa: CASSLDREHGYTF
v_gene: TRBV7-2; len: 15; abundance: -; j_gene: TRBJ2-1; CDR3aa: CASSLDGSGYNEQFF
v_gene: TRBV6-5; len: 14; abundance: -; j_gene: TRBJ2-5; CDR3aa: CASTRLAGLETQYF
v_gene: TRBV7-8; len: 13; abundance: -; j_gene: TRBJ1-1; CDR3aa: CASSLHMNTEAFF